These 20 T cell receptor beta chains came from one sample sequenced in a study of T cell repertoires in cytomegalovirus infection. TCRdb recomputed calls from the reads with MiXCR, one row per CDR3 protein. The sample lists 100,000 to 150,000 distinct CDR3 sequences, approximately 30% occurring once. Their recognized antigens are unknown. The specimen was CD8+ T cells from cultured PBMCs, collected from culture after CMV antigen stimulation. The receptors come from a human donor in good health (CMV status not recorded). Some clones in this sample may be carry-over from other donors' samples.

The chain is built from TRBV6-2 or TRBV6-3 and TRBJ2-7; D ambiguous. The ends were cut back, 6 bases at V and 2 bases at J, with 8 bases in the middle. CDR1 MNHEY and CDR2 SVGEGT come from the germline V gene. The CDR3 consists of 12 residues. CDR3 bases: TGTGCCAGCAGCCCGAACCCCTACGAGCAGTACTTC. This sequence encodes CASSPNPYEQYF.

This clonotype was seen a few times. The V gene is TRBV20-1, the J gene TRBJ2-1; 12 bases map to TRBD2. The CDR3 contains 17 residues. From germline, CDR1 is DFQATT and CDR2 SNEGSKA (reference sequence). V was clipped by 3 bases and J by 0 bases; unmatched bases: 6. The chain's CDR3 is CSASATSGGSSYNEQFF. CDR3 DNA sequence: TGCAGTGCTAGTGCGACTAGCGGGGGAAGCTCCTACAATGAGCAGTTCTTC.

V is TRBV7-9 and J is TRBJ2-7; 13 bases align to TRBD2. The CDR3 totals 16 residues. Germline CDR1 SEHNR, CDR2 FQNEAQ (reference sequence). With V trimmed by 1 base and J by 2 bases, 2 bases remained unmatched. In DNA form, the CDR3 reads TGTGCCAGCAGCTTAGAACTAGCGGGGGGGACCTACGAGCAGTACTTC. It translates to CASSLELAGGTYEQYF.

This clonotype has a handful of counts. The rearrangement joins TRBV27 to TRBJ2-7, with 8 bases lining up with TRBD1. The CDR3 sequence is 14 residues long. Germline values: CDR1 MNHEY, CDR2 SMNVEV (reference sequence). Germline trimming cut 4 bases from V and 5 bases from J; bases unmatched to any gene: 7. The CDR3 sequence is CASSSGTGGDEQYF. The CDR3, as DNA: TGTGCCAGCAGTTCCGGGACAGGAGGGGACGAGCAGTACTTC.

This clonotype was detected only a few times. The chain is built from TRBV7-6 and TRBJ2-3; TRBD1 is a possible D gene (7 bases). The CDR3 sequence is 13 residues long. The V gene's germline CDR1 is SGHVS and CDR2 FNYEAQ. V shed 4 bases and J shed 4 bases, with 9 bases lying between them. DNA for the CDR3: TGTGCCAGCAGCTCAGGGGGGCCAGATACGCAGTATTTT. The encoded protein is CASSSGGPDTQYF.

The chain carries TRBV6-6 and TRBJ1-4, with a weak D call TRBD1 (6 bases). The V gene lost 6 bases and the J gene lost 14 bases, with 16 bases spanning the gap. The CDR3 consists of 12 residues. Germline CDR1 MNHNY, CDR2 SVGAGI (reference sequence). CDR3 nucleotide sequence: TGTGCCAGCAGCTATCAAGGGGGAGGGCTGTTTTTT. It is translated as CASSYQGGGLFF.

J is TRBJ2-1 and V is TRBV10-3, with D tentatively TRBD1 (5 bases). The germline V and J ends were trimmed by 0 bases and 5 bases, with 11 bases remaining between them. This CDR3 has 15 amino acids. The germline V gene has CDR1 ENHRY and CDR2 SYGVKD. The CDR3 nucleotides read TGTGCCATCAGTGAGTCGTTGCCAGGGAACAATGAGCAGTTCTTC. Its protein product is CAISESLPGNNEQFF.

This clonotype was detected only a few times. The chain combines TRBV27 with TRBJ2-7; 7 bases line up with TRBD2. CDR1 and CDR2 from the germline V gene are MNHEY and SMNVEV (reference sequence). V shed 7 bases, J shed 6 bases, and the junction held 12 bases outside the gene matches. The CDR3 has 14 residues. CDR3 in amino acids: CASTGGGGQPEQYF. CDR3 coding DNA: TGTGCCAGCACGGGCGGGGGTGGACAACCCGAGCAGTACTTC.

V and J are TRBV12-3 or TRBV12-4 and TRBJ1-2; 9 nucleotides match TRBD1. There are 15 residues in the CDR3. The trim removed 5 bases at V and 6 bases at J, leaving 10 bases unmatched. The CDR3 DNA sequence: TGTGCCAGCAGTCGTCCCGGGACAGGGAACGATGGCTACACCTTC. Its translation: CASSRPGTGNDGYTF.

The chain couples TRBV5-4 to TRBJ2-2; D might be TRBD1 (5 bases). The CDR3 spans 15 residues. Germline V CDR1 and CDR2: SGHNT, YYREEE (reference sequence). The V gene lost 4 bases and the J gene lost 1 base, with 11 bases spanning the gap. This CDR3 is CASSPTDKNTGELFF. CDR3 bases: TGTGCCAGCAGCCCCACGGACAAGAACACCGGGGAGCTGTTTTTT. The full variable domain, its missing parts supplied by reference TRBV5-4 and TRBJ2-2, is ETGVTQSPTHLIKTRGQQVTLRCSSQSGHNTVSWYQQALGQGPQFIFQYYREEENGRGNFPPRFSGLQFPNYSSELNVNALELDDSALYLCASSPTDKNTGELFFGEGSRLTVL.

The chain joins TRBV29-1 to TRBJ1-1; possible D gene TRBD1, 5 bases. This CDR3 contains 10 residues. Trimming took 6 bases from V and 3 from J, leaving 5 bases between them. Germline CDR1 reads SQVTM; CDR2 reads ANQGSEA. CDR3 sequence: CSVGDTEAFF. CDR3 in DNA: TGCAGCGTGGGGGACACTGAAGCTTTCTTT.

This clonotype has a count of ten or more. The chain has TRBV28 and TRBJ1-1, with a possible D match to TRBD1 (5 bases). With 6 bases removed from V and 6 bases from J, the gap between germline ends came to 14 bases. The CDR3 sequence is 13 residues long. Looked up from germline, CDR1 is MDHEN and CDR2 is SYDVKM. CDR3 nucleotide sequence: TGTGCCAGCAGATTACCCGGGACCGCTGAAGCTTTCTTT. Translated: CASRLPGTAEAFF.

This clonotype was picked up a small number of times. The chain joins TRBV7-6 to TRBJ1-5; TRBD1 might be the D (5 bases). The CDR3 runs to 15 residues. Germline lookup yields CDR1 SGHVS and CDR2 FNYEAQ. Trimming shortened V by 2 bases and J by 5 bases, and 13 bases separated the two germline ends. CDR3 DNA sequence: TGTGCCAGCAGCTTATCGCAGGGTGAGGATCAGCCCCAGCATTTT. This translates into CASSLSQGEDQPQHF.

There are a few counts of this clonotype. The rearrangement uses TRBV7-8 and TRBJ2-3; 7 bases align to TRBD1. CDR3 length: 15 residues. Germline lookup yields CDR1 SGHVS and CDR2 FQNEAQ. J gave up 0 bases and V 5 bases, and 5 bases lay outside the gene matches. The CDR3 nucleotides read TGTGCCAGCAGCCCTCGGACAGGAAGCACAGATACGCAGTATTTT. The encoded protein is CASSPRTGSTDTQYF.

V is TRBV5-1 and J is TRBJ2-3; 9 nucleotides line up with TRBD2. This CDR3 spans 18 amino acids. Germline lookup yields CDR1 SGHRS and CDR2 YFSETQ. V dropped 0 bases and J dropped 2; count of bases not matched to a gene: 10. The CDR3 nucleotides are TGCGCCAGCAGCTTGGCGGCAACTAGCGGGTCTATCACAGATACGCAGTATTTT. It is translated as CASSLAATSGSITDTQYF.

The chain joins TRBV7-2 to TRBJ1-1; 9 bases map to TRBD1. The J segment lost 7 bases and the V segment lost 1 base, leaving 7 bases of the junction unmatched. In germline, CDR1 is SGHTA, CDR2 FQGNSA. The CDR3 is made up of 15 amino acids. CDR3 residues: CASSLDRGQNSEAFF. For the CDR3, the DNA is TGTGCCAGCAGCTTAGACAGGGGGCAAAATAGTGAAGCTTTCTTT. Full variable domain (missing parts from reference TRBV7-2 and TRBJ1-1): GAGVSQSPSNKVTEKGKDVELRCDPISGHTALYWYRQSLGQGLEFLIYFQGNSAPDKSGLPSDRFSAERTGGSVSTLTIQRTQQEDSAVYLCASSLDRGQNSEAFFGQGTRLTVV.

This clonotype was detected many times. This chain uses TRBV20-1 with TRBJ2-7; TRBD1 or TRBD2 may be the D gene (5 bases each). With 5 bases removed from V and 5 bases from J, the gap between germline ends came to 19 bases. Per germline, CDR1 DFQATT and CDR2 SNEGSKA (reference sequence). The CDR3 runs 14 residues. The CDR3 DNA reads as TGCAGTGCTCGTAACCGGGACCTAGGGGACGAGCAGTACTTC. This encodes CSARNRDLGDEQYF.

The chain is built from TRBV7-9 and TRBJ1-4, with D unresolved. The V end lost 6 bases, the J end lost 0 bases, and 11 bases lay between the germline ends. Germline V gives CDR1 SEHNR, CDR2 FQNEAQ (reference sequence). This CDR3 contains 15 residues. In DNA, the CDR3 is TGTGCCAGCAGAGGACTAGAAGCAACTAATGAAAAACTGTTTTTT. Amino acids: CASRGLEATNEKLFF. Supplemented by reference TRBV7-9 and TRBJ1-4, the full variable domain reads DTGVSQNPRHKITKRGQNVTFRCDPISEHNRLYWYRQTLGQGPEFLTYFQNEAQLEKSRLLSDRFSAERPKGSFSTLEIQRTEQGDSAMYLCASRGLEATNEKLFFGSGTQLSVL.

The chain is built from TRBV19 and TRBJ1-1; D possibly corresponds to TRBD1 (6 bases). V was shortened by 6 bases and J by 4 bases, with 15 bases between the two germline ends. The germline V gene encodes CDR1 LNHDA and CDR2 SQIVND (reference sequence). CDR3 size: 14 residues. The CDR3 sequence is CASSPLGGGTEAFF. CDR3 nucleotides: TGTGCCAGTAGCCCCCTCGGAGGGGGCACTGAAGCTTTCTTT.

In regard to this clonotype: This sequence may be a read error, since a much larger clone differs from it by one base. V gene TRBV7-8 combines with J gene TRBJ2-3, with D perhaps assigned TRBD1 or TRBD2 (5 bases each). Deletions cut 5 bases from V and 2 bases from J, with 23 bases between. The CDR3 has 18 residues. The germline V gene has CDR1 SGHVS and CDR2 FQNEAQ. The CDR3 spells CASSHLSEGIDYTDTQYF. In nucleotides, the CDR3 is TGTGCCAGCAGCCACCTTAGCGAGGGGATTGACTACACAGATACGCAGTATTTT.